The 24 T cell receptor beta chains below come from one sample, sequenced in a study of blood T cells in healthy people across ages. For the second PCR, which ran for about 7 to 12 cycles, a sample-barcoded 5' primer and a J-beta primer mix were used. TCRdb re-called the 5' RACE reads through MiXCR, storing one row per CDR3 protein. This table holds 650,000 to 800,000 distinct CDR3 sequences, 45% to 60% found once. Sequencing was performed on blood. The receptors derive from a woman older than 75 in good health.

This clonotype has ten or more counts. The rearrangement links TRBV3-1 to TRBJ2-1; the D is unclear. Germline assignment: CDR1 LGHDT and CDR2 YNNKEL (reference sequence). This CDR3 is 14 amino acids long. V dropped 2 bases and J dropped 5 bases, with 10 bases sitting between them. The CDR3 loop is CASSQYTYNNEQFF. Here the CDR3 DNA reads TGTGCCAGCAGCCAATACACGTACAACAATGAGCAGTTCTTC.

The V call is TRBV20-1, the J call TRBJ1-2; 9 nucleotides line up with TRBD1. From germline, CDR1 is DFQATT and CDR2 SNEGSKA (reference sequence). CDR3 length: 16 residues. The V and J ends lost 0 bases and 1 base, in that order; junction bases with no gene match: 6. The CDR3 here is CSAREAGTGINYGYTF. The CDR3 nucleotides read TGCAGTGCTAGAGAGGCCGGGACAGGGATTAACTATGGCTACACCTTC.

The CDR3 is CSAPVGSYNEQFF. CDR3 coding DNA: TGCAGTGCTCCCGTAGGGTCCTACAATGAGCAGTTCTTC. This sequence joins TRBV20-1 and TRBJ2-1, with D hard to call. The CDR3 extends over 13 amino acids. Between the trimmed V and J ends, which lost 5 bases and 1 base, there was a span of 9 bases. CDR1 and CDR2 from the germline V gene are DFQATT and SNEGSKA (reference sequence).

The count of this clonotype is one. The V and J genes are TRBV9 and TRBJ1-1; no clear D. Germline V gene lookup returns CDR1 SGDLS and CDR2 YYNGEE. V was pared by 0 bases and J by 1 base, with 10 bases between. The CDR3 totals 15 residues. CDR3 coding DNA: TGTGCCAGCAGCGTAGCTGGCAGTGCGAACACTGAAGCTTTCTTT. Translated, it gives CASSVAGSANTEAFF.

The chain joins TRBV20-1 to TRBJ1-1; possible D gene TRBD1, 6 bases. V shed 6 bases and J shed 1 base, with 15 bases lying between them. Germline V gene data show CDR1 as DFQATT and CDR2 as SNEGSKA (reference sequence). This CDR3 contains 14 residues. CDR3 coding DNA: TGCAGTGCCTTAGGGGGAGTGGCGAACACTGAAGCTTTCTTT. Its translation is CSALGGVANTEAFF.

A remark on this clonotype: One base away lies a much larger clone, so this may be a sequencing read error. The chain employs TRBV2 and TRBJ1-2; 7 bases fit TRBD1. The CDR3 extends over 14 amino acids. V was pared by 7 bases and J by 4 bases, with 9 bases of the junction left unmatched. CDR1 SNHLY and CDR2 FYNNEI come from the germline V gene. CDR3 region: CASIQTGCGYGYTF. In nucleotides, the CDR3 is TGTGCCAGCATCCAGACAGGGTGCGGCTATGGCTACACCTTC.

A remark on this clonotype: A clone one base away is much larger, so this may be a read error. J is TRBJ2-7 and V is TRBV6-5; D is possibly TRBD2 (6 bases). The CDR3 is 14 amino acids. The germline gives CDR1 MNHEY, CDR2 SVGAGI. The CDR3 sequence is CAGSYAGLTYEQYF. As DNA, the CDR3 is TGTGCCGGCAGTTACGCTGGACTAACCTACGAGCAGTACTTC.

With regard to this clonotype: A read error may explain this, as a much larger clone is one base away. The chain uses TRBV12-3 or TRBV12-4 and TRBJ2-7, with no clear D. Trimming pared 3 bases from V and 6 bases from J, leaving 12 bases between. The CDR3 sequence is 13 residues long. The CDR3 DNA is TGTGCCAGCAGTTTGCGGAGAATCTGCGAGCAGTACTTC. It is translated as CASSLRRICEQYF.

This clonotype was seen many times. The chain combines TRBV6-5 with TRBJ1-2; no definite D call. Trimming took 8 bases from V and 3 from J, leaving 10 bases between them. Germline-derived CDR1 and CDR2 are MNHEY and SVGAGI. There are 12 residues in the CDR3. The CDR3 DNA is TGTGCCAGCCTCGGAGAGCACTATGGCTACACCTTC. Protein product: CASLGEHYGYTF.

This clonotype was seen many times. The chain couples TRBV3-1 to TRBJ2-5; D is undetermined. CDR3 length equals 16 residues. Trimming stripped 1 base from V and 11 bases from J, with 23 bases between. Germline V CDR1 and CDR2: LGHDT, YNNKEL (reference sequence). As DNA, the CDR3 is TGTGCCAGCAGCCAAGGAGAGGCTAGAGCCGCCGGTGAGCAGTACTTC. This gives the protein CASSQGEARAAGEQYF.

This clonotype was counted between two and nine times. The chain's CDR3 is CASCRIRVGTGELFF. The DNA for the CDR3 is TGCGCCAGCTGCCGGATTAGGGTGGGCACCGGGGAGCTGTTTTTT. The rearrangement uses TRBV5-1 and TRBJ2-2; no clear D gene. The CDR3 runs to 15 residues. Germline lookup yields CDR1 SGHRS and CDR2 YFSETQ. Trimming cost V 7 bases and J 4 bases, with 17 bases left between them.

The V gene is TRBV20-1, the J gene TRBJ2-1; D not resolved. Trimming took 6 bases from V and 12 from J, leaving 15 bases between them. Germline V lookup: CDR1 DFQATT, CDR2 SNEGSKA (reference sequence). The CDR3 consists of 11 residues. CDR3 bases: TGCAGTGCCTTGTGGCCCCCCCGGCAGTTCTTC. Amino acids: CSALWPPRQFF.

This clonotype has just a few counts. This chain connects TRBV9 to TRBJ2-1; D perhaps matches TRBD2 (6 bases). The J call is doubtful: the DNA matches TRBJ2-7 better. Germline V gene lookup returns CDR1 SGDLS and CDR2 YYNGEE. The CDR3 extends over 16 amino acids. The CDR3 DNA sequence: TGTGCCAGCAGCGTAGACACGGGAGTCTCCTACAATGAGCAGTACTTC. It yields the protein CASSVDTGVSYNEQYF.

This clonotype was counted only a few times. The chain is built from TRBV7-8 and TRBJ2-3; TRBD2 agrees at 8 bases. This CDR3 is 15 amino acids long. V lost 4 bases and J lost 1; bases outside the gene matches: 4. Per the germline V gene, CDR1 is SGHVS and CDR2 is FQNEAQ. CDR3 DNA sequence: TGTGCCAGCAGCTCCGGGGGGGGACGCACAGATACGCAGTATTTT. Its translation is CASSSGGGRTDTQYF.

This clonotype was observed once. V is TRBV5-1 and J is TRBJ2-7; D not certain. V was trimmed by 4 bases and J by 2 bases, leaving 7 bases between them. Germline V gene lookup returns CDR1 SGHRS and CDR2 YFSETQ. The CDR3 contains 12 residues. The CDR3 here is CASSQTTYEQYF. The CDR3 nucleotides read TGCGCCAGCAGCCAGACAACCTACGAGCAGTACTTC.

The rearrangement joins TRBV20-1 to TRBJ2-4; D is undetermined. The J call may be wrong; the DNA end is better matched by TRBJ2-5. CDR1 DFQATT and CDR2 SNEGSKA come from the germline V gene (reference sequence). The CDR3 length is 14 residues. Here the CDR3 DNA reads TGCAGTGCTAGAGATGGGCGCTCCGGAGAGACCCAGTACTTC. As protein: CSARDGRSGETQYF.

The table lists this clonotype with many counts. The genes are TRBV18 and TRBJ2-7; 7 bases agree with TRBD1. The V segment lost 2 bases and the J segment 5 bases; nucleotides outside the gene matches: 6. In germline, CDR1 is KGHSH, CDR2 LQKENI. CDR3 length: 14 residues. CDR3 residues: CASSPTTGNDEQYF. The CDR3 nucleotides read TGTGCCAGCTCACCAACGACAGGGAATGACGAGCAGTACTTC. Supplemented by reference TRBV18 and TRBJ2-7, the full variable domain reads NAGVMQNPRHLVRRRGQEARLRCSPMKGHSHVYWYRQLPEEGLKFMVYLQKENIIDESGMPKERFSAEFPKEGPSILRIQQVVRGDSAAYFCASSPTTGNDEQYFGPGTRLTVT.

With respect to this clonotype: A much bigger clone sits one base away, suggesting this may be a read error. V usage is TRBV28 and J usage is TRBJ2-5, with TRBD1 matching over 7 bases. The CDR3 sequence is 14 residues long. Germline V gives CDR1 MDHEN, CDR2 SYDVKM. The V gene end was trimmed by 5 bases and the J gene end by 11 bases; junction bases not matched to a gene: 14. The CDR3 spells CASSLEGARNEQYF. The DNA for the CDR3 is TGTGCCAGCAGTCTAGAGGGGGCACGCAATGAGCAGTACTTC.

This clonotype was counted a few times. V is TRBV28 and J is TRBJ2-7; no definite D call. The CDR3 is made up of 14 amino acids. Germline CDR1 MDHEN, CDR2 SYDVKM. V was cut by 6 bases and J by 9 bases, with 21 bases left in between. CDR3 bases: TGTGCCAGCAGCAGATTTAGGGCGCCCATGGGGCAGTACTTC. Translation gives CASSRFRAPMGQYF.

This chain links TRBV10-3 with TRBJ1-1, with 7 bases aligning to TRBD1. The CDR3 sequence is 14 residues long. Germline V lookup: CDR1 ENHRY, CDR2 SYGVKD. The J segment lost 0 bases and the V segment lost 6 bases, leaving 4 bases of the junction unmatched. The CDR3 DNA sequence: TGTGCCATCAGGACGGGACAGCTGAACACTGAAGCTTTCTTT. Its protein is CAIRTGQLNTEAFF.

A remark on this clonotype: A single base separates this from a much larger clone, so it may be a read error. V usage is TRBV10-3 and J usage is TRBJ2-7; TRBD2 might be the D (5 bases). The germline V gene has CDR1 ENHRY and CDR2 SYGVKD. The CDR3 runs 13 residues. Trimming stripped 5 bases from V and 7 bases from J, with 15 bases between. DNA of the CDR3: TGTGCCATCAGTTCGTTGCCTGGGAGTGAGCAGTACTTC. It encodes CAISSLPGSEQYF.

The sample holds many counts of this clonotype. The chain has TRBV6-5 and TRBJ1-5, with no clear D. V lost 0 bases and J lost 0, with 9 bases in between. The CDR3 has 16 residues. Germline CDR1 is MNHEY and CDR2 is SVGAGI. The CDR3, as DNA: TGTGCCAGCAGTTACTCGACACCGAATAGCAATCAGCCCCAGCATTTT. Amino acid sequence: CASSYSTPNSNQPQHF.

This clonotype was counted between two and nine times. The rearrangement links TRBV4-1 to TRBJ2-5; no clear D. The CDR3 is made up of 14 amino acids. V lost 4 bases, J lost 1 base, and 10 bases lay in between. CDR1 and CDR2 from the germline V gene are MGHRA and YSYEKL. CDR3 amino acids: CASSPRPFQETQYF. For the CDR3, the DNA is TGCGCCAGCAGCCCTCGCCCGTTCCAAGAGACCCAGTACTTC.

The rearrangement joins TRBV7-9 to TRBJ2-3; 11 bases align to TRBD2. Per the germline V gene, CDR1 is SEHNR and CDR2 is FQNEAQ (reference sequence). After removal of 6 bases from V and 6 bases from J, the junction contained 8 bases not matched to a gene. This CDR3 is built from 15 residues. The CDR3 DNA reads TGTGCCAGCAGAGTAACTAGCGGGAGCGCGGATACGCAGTATTTT. Its protein product is CASRVTSGSADTQYF.